This T cell receptor (beta chain) derives from a study of T cells in Graves' hyperthyroidism and ophthalmopathy. The CDR3 has 15 residues. Germline V lookup: CDR1 SGHRS, CDR2 YFSETQ. Trimming pared 3 bases from V and 4 bases from J, leaving 15 bases between. Amplification yielded TCR beta CDR3 regions, with RNA transcripts as the source. Initially, a first-round RT-PCR of the TCR CDR3 employed the HTBI primer set. TCRdb itself ran the multiplex PCR reads through MiXCR, one entry per CDR3 protein. Here the sample spans about 380,000 distinct CDR3 sequences, approximately 15% being singletons. Source material: blood. V usage is TRBV5-1 and J usage is TRBJ2-3; D may correspond to TRBD1 or TRBD2 (5 bases each). This sequence was found in a woman aged 60-75 years with Graves' hyperthyroidism. This CDR3 reads CASSSRVGSADTQYF. The CDR3 DNA reads TGCGCCAGCAGCTCCAGGGTAGGTAGCGCAGATACGCAGTATTTT.